This entry lists 21 T cell receptor beta chains sequenced from one sample in a study of molecular identifiers for immune sequencing clone quantification. Each CDR3 protein is one row after TCRdb ran MiXCR on the PCR reads. Of roughly 90,000 distinct CDR3 sequences in the sample, approximately 23% were seen once. Sequenced input: naive CD8+ T cells from blood, with Jurkat cell RNA spiked in. Indicated subset: FACS-sorted CD8+CD4-CCR7+CD45RA+ naive T cells. The receptors stem from a human donor in good health. Some libraries in this study had Jurkat cell RNA spiked in.

The chain couples TRBV9 to TRBJ2-7; possibly TRBD2 for D (6 bases). The CDR3 has 13 amino acids. The V and J ends lost 7 bases and 0 bases respectively, with 11 bases between them. From germline, CDR1 is SGDLS and CDR2 YYNGEE. CDR3 amino acids: CASGSGDSYEQYF. The CDR3 DNA sequence: TGTGCCAGCGGGTCGGGGGACTCCTACGAGCAGTACTTC.

DNA for the CDR3: TGTGCCAGCAGCATATCCGGGACAGACAGCACCGGGGAGCTGTTTTTT. Residues: CASSISGTDSTGELFF. The gene calls are TRBV7-9 and TRBJ2-2, with TRBD1 identical over 7 bases. The CDR3 sequence is 16 residues long. V was pared by 5 bases and J by 4 bases, with 10 bases of the junction left unmatched. Germline loops: CDR1 SEHNR, CDR2 FQNEAQ (reference sequence).

This clonotype was counted between two and nine times. The CDR3 bases are TGTGCCAGCAGTTTATCTGCAGGGGTATTCACAGATACGCAGTATTTT. Its protein is CASSLSAGVFTDTQYF. The chain employs TRBV27 and TRBJ2-3; D might be TRBD1 (6 bases). V lost 0 bases to trimming and J lost 2 bases, with 12 bases between them. The CDR3 covers 16 residues. Germline V gene sequence: CDR1 MNHEY, CDR2 SMNVEV (reference sequence).

The chain couples TRBV6-5 to TRBJ2-7; a weak D match, TRBD1 (6 bases). CDR1 and CDR2 (germline): MNHEY, SVGAGI. Deletions cut 6 bases from V and 3 bases from J, with 18 bases between. This CDR3 comprises 15 residues. This CDR3 is CASSSGTGTYYEQYF. DNA of the CDR3: TGTGCCAGCAGCTCGGGAACCGGGACATACTACGAGCAGTACTTC.

A remark on this clonotype: A read error may be the cause here, since a much bigger clone is one base away. The V call is TRBV27, the J call TRBJ2-7, with TRBD1 matching 10 bases. CDR1 and CDR2 from the germline V gene are MNHEY and SMNVEV (reference sequence). The CDR3 is 16 amino acids. CDR3 residues: CACRLTGGQGYYEQYF. The CDR3 nucleotides read TGTGCCTGCAGACTGACAGGGGGCCAAGGGTATTACGAGCAGTACTTC.

This clonotype was detected ten times or more. The chain couples TRBV18 to TRBJ2-3; D is possibly TRBD1 (6 bases). V lost 6 bases, J lost 2 bases, and 18 bases lay in between. The germline V gene encodes CDR1 KGHSH and CDR2 LQKENI. CDR3 length equals 16 residues. DNA for the CDR3: TGTGCCAGCTCCAAGACGGGACAAAATCCCACAGATACGCAGTATTTT. This codes for CASSKTGQNPTDTQYF.

Comments on this clonotype: A much larger clone lies a single base off, so this may be a read error. This chain connects TRBV7-9 to TRBJ2-7; D may correspond to TRBD1 or TRBD2 (6 bases each). From germline, CDR1 is SEHNR and CDR2 FQNEAQ (reference sequence). The CDR3 contains 16 residues. Trimming took 5 bases from V and 3 from J, leaving 20 bases between them. In DNA, the CDR3 is TGTGCCAGCAGCCCGGCGGGTGGGGGGACATTCTACGAGCAGTACTTC. It codes for CASSPAGGGTFYEQYF.

Concerning this clonotype itself: It may be a read error: a sequence one base away is much more abundant. The CDR3 end shows no conserved phenylalanine or tryptophan, and so a read error is likely. J is TRBJ2-5 and V is TRBV12-3 or TRBV12-4; 9 nucleotides agree with TRBD1. With 6 bases clipped from V and 2 bases from J, the junction kept 4 bases outside the gene matches. The length of the CDR3 is 14 residues. The CDR3 region has the DNA TGTGCCAGCAGAGAAGGGACAGGGCAAGAGACCCAGTACTCC. Its translation is CASREGTGQETQYS.

This clonotype has a count of ten or more. V gene TRBV29-1 combines with J gene TRBJ2-5; a possible D gene is TRBD2 (6 bases). The V end was cut by 3 bases, the J end by 5 bases, with 13 bases between. Germline V CDR1 and CDR2: SQVTM, ANQGSEA. There are 13 residues in the CDR3. The CDR3 sequence: CSVETGERETQYF. The CDR3 DNA reads as TGCAGCGTTGAGACGGGGGAGAGGGAGACCCAGTACTTC. The complete variable domain, with remaining parts taken from reference TRBV29-1 and TRBJ2-5, reads SAVISQKPSRDICQRGTSLTIQCQVDSQVTMMFWYRQQPGQSLTLIATANQGSEATYESGFVIDKFPISRPNLTFSTLTVSNMSPEDSSIYLCSVETGERETQYFGPGTRLLVL.

This clonotype was recorded many times. The chain uses TRBV6-1 and TRBJ2-3; a possible D gene is TRBD1 (6 bases). V was shortened by 3 bases and J by 4 bases, with 11 bases between the two germline ends. Germline V gives CDR1 MNHNS, CDR2 SASEGT. The length of the CDR3 is 14 residues. This CDR3 reads CASSDTGIADTQYF. CDR3 coding DNA: TGTGCCAGCAGTGATACAGGGATAGCAGATACGCAGTATTTT.

The V call is TRBV13, the J call TRBJ2-7; D may be TRBD2 (5 bases). The CDR3 consists of 15 residues. With 2 bases removed from V and 4 bases from J, the gap between germline ends came to 15 bases. Germline V lookup: CDR1 PRHDT, CDR2 FYEKMQ (reference sequence). CDR3 bases: TGTGCCAGCAGCTTATCTGCGACGGGAAGATACGAGCAGTACTTC. This gives the protein CASSLSATGRYEQYF.

This clonotype was detected ten times or more. V and J are TRBV6-2 or TRBV6-3 and TRBJ2-7, with a weak D call TRBD1 (5 bases). The V gene lost 6 bases and the J gene lost 0 bases, with 15 bases spanning the gap. The CDR3 is 15 amino acids. Germline V gives CDR1 MNHEY, CDR2 SVGEGT. The CDR3 DNA sequence: TGTGCCAGCAGCCCCGGTGGGGCAGCCTCCTACGAGCAGTACTTC. Its protein product is CASSPGGAASYEQYF.

This clonotype was seen many times. The chain employs TRBV7-9 and TRBJ2-7; 11 bases fit TRBD2. Unmatched junction bases numbered 12, after V lost 5 bases and J lost 6 bases. The length of the CDR3 is 16 residues. The germline V gene has CDR1 SEHNR and CDR2 FQNEAQ (reference sequence). In DNA form, the CDR3 reads TGTGCCAGCAGCACCCCCCCGGTAGCGGGAGGGCGCGAGCAGTACTTC. It is translated as CASSTPPVAGGREQYF.

Regarding this clonotype: One base away lies a much larger clone, so this may be a sequencing read error. CDR3 sequence reads: CASSIDGYFIQETQYF. DNA of the CDR3: TGTGCCAGTAGTATAGACGGCTACTTCATCCAAGAGACCCAGTACTTC. V and J are TRBV19 and TRBJ2-5, with D unclear. The CDR3 contains 16 residues. Per the germline V gene, CDR1 is LNHDA and CDR2 is SQIVND (reference sequence). Between the trimmed V and J ends, which lost 0 bases and 1 base, there was a span of 12 bases.

This clonotype was seen many times. This sequence joins TRBV30 and TRBJ2-7; a possible D gene is TRBD2 (5 bases). Germline V gene data show CDR1 as GTSNPN and CDR2 as SVGIG (reference sequence). The ends were cut back, 4 bases at V and 2 bases at J, with 9 bases in the middle. This CDR3 comprises 12 residues. CDR3: CAWNPGTYEQYF. DNA for the CDR3: TGTGCCTGGAATCCCGGGACCTACGAGCAGTACTTC. Together with reference TRBV30 and TRBJ2-7, the CDR3 gives the full variable domain: SQTIHQWPATLVQPVGSPLSLECTVEGTSNPNLYWYRQAAGRGLQLLFYSVGIGQISSEVPQNLSASRPQDRQFILSSKKLLLSDSGFYLCAWNPGTYEQYFGPGTRLTVT.

The V gene is TRBV29-1, the J gene TRBJ2-1; a possible D gene is TRBD2 (5 bases). CDR1 is SQVTM and CDR2 is ANQGSEA in the germline V gene. This CDR3 comprises 15 residues. Trimming shortened V by 6 bases and J by 5 bases, and 20 bases separated the two germline ends. Written as DNA, the CDR3 is TGCAGCGTAGCCGGAGGTCTAGCCCAGAACAATGAGCAGTTCTTC. It specifies CSVAGGLAQNNEQFF.

In its sample, this clonotype was seen many times. This chain uses TRBV7-9 with TRBJ2-3; the D is unclear. The CDR3 extends over 14 amino acids. Trimming removed 0 bases from V and 4 bases from J, with 8 bases in between. CDR1 and CDR2 (germline): SEHNR, FQNEAQ (reference sequence). CDR3 nucleotides: TGTGCCAGCAGCTTAGCGCTGGCCCCAGATACGCAGTATTTT. This translates into CASSLALAPDTQYF.

This clonotype was observed many times. The gene calls are TRBV7-6 and TRBJ1-6; the D is unclear. Deletions cut 4 bases from V and 1 base from J, with 8 bases between. The germline CDR1 and CDR2 sequences are SGHVS and FNYEAQ. The CDR3 runs to 15 residues. CDR3 amino acids: CASSSVESYNSPLHF. CDR3 DNA sequence: TGTGCCAGCAGCTCCGTGGAATCCTATAATTCACCCCTCCACTTT.

This chain connects TRBV5-5 to TRBJ2-3; the match to TRBD2 covers 8 bases. Trimming at V came to 4 bases and at J to 2 bases, leaving 6 bases not matched to a gene. This CDR3 has 15 residues. CDR1 SGHKS and CDR2 YYEKEE come from the germline V gene (reference sequence). The CDR3 bases are TGTGCCAGCAGCATACTGACTAGCGACACAGATACGCAGTATTTT. This encodes CASSILTSDTDTQYF.

This clonotype has at least ten counts. The genes are TRBV12-3 or TRBV12-4 and TRBJ2-5, with 7 bases fitting TRBD2. V shed 3 bases, J shed 5 bases, and the junction held 6 bases outside the gene matches. CDR3 length equals 14 residues. CDR3 residues: CASSFQVGGETQYF. The CDR3 coding sequence is TGTGCCAGCAGTTTCCAGGTGGGAGGGGAGACCCAGTACTTC.

Comments on this clonotype: Since a much larger clone is just one base distant, this may be a read error. The chain employs TRBV7-2 and TRBJ2-1; the match to TRBD2 covers 10 bases. Germline V lookup: CDR1 SGHTA, CDR2 FQGNSA. The CDR3 contains 17 residues. Here the CDR3 reads CANSSTIAGGSYNEQFF. DNA for the CDR3: TGTGCCAACAGCTCAACGATAGCGGGGGGTTCCTACAATGAGCAGTTCTTC.